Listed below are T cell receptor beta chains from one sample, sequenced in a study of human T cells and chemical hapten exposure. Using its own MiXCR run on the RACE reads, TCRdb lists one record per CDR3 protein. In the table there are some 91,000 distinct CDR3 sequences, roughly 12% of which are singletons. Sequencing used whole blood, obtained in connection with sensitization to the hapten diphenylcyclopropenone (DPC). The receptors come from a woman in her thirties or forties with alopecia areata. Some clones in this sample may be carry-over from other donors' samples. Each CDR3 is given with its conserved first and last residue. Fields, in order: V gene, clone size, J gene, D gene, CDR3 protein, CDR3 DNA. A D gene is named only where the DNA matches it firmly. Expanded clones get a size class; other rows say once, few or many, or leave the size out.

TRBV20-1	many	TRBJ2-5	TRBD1	CSAYRGQETQYF	TGCAGTGCTTACAGGGGACAAGAGACCCAGTACTTC
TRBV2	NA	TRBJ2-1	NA	CASSVNPSPYNEQFF	TGTGCCAGCAGTGTTAATCCTAGCCCCTACAATGAGCAGTTCTTC
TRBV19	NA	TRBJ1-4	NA	CASSLQGSGTNEKLFF	TGTGCCAGTAGTCTACAGGGTTCAGGAACTAATGAAAAACTGTTTTTT
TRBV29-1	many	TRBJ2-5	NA	CSVVNSQETQYF	TGCAGCGTTGTAAACAGCCAAGAGACCCAGTACTTC
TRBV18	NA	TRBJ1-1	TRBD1	CASSLQGYTMNTEAFF	TGTGCCAGCTCACTACAGGGGTACACTATGAACACTGAAGCTTTCTTT
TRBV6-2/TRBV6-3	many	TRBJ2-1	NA	CASSYSSYNEQFF	TGTGCCAGCAGTTACTCGTCCTACAATGAGCAGTTCTTC
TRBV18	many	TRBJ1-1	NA	CASSPPPGSPEAFF	TGTGCCAGCTCACCACCTCCAGGGTCCCCTGAAGCTTTCTTT
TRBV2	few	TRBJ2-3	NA	CASWGRGTDTQYF	TGTGCCAGCTGGGGGCGAGGCACAGATACGCAGTATTTT
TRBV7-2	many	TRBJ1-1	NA	CASSLTAQEEAFF	TGTGCCAGCAGCTTAACAGCTCAGGAAGAAGCTTTCTTT
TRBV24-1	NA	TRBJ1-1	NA	CATSGGSIREAFF	TGTGCCACCAGCGGGGGCTCCATCAGGGAAGCTTTCTTT
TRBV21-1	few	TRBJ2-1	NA	CASSKVIHRGPGDNEQFF	TGTGCCAGCAGCAAAGTGATCCACAGGGGGCCAGGGGACAATGAGCAGTTCTTC
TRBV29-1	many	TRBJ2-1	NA	CSVEDRLANLYNEQFF	TGCAGCGTTGAAGATCGGCTCGCTAACCTTTACAATGAGCAGTTCTTC
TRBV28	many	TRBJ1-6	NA	CASRIKKGLMINSPLHF	TGTGCCAGCAGGATAAAAAAGGGACTGATGATTAATTCACCCCTCCACTTT
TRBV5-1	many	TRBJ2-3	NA	CASSPASTDTQYF	TGCGCCAGCAGCCCCGCTAGCACAGATACGCAGTATTTT
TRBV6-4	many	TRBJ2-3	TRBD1	CASSDSKFTGGGSDTQYF	TGTGCCAGCAGTGACTCGAAGTTTACAGGGGGCGGTTCAGATACGCAGTATTTT
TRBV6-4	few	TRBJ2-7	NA	CASSGWGSSYEQYF	TGTGCCAGCAGTGGTTGGGGGAGCTCCTACGAGCAGTACTTC
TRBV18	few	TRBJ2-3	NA	CASSPPAGEDTQYF	TGTGCCAGCTCACCACCGGCCGGCGAGGATACGCAGTATTTT
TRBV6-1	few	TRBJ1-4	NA	CASTKRGETNEKLFF	TGTGCCAGCACAAAACGGGGGGAAACTAATGAAAAACTGTTTTTT
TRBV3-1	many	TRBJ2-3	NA	CASSQERTHTQYF	TGTGCCAGCAGCCAAGAGAGAACCCATACGCAGTATTTT